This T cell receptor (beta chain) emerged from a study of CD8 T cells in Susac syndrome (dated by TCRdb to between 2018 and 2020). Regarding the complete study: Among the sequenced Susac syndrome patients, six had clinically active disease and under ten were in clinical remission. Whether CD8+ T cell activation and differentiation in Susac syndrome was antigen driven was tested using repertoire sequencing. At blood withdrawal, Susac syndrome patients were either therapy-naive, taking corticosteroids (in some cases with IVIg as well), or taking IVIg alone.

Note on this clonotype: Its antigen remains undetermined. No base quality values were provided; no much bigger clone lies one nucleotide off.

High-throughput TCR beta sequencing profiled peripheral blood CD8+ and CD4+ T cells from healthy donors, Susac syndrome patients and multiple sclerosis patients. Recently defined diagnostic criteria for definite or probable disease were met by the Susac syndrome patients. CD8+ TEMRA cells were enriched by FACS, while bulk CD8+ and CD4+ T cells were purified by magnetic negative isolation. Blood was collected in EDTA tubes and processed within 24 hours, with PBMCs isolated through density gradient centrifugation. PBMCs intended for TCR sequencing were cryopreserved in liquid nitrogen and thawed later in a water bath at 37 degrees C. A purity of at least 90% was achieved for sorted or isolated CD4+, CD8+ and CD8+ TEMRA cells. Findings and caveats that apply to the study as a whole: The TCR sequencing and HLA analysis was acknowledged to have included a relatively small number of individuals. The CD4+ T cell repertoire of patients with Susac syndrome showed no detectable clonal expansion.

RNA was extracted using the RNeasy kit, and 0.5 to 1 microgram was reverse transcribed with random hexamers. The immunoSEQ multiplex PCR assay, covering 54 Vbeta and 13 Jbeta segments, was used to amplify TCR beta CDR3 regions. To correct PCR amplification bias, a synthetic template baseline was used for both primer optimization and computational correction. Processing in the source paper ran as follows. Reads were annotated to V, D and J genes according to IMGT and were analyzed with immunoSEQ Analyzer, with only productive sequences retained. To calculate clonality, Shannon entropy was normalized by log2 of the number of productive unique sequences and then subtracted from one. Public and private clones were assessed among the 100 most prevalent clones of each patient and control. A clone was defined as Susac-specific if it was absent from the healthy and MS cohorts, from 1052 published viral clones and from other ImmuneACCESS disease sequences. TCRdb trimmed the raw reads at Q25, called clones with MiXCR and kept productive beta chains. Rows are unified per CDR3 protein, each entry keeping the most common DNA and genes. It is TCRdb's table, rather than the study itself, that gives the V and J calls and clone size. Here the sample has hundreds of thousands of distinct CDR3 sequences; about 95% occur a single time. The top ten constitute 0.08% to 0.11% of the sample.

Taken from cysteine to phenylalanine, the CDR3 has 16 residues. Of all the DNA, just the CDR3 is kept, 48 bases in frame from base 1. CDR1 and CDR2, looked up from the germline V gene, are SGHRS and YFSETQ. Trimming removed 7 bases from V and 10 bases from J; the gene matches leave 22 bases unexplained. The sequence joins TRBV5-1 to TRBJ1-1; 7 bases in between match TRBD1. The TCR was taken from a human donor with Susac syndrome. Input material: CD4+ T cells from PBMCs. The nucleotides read TGCGCCAGCGGATCATATAGTGAGAGGACAGGTCTGGCAGCTTTCTTT. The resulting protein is CASGSYSERTGLAAFF.